Sequencing of this T cell receptor (beta chain) was carried out in a study of OX40 agonist ivuxolimab in advanced cancers. About the study as a whole: The costimulatory receptor OX40 (CD134) was targeted by ivuxolimab, a fully human IgG2 agonistic monoclonal antibody. Intravenous ivuxolimab was administered to patients every 2 weeks at six dose levels: 0.01, 0.1, 0.3, 1.5, 3 and 10 mg/kg. Among the approximately 50 dose-escalation patients, around 20 had hepatocellular carcinoma, approximately 15 melanoma, 9 renal cell carcinoma and 9 head and neck cancer. The dose-escalation cohort was about 86% male with a mean age of about 54 years, ranging from roughly 23 to 85. Prior anti-PD-1, anti-PD-L1 or anti-CTLA-4 therapy was permitted, and about two fifths of dose-escalation patients had received checkpoint inhibitors. Partial responses occurred in three dose-escalation patients: two with cutaneous melanoma and one with hepatocellular carcinoma. Peripheral TCRbeta sequencing aimed to test whether ivuxolimab altered TCR sequence diversity and caused clonal T-cell expansion. The paper describes the monotherapy dose-escalation part (N = 52 patients) of the phase I trial of ivuxolimab.

Overall study results and their limits: Low levels of normalized T-cell clonal expansion were also shown by some nonresponding patients. After ivuxolimab, CD8+ T cells had more expanded clones than CD4+ T cells on average. At doses of 0.1 to 3.0 mg/kg, clonal expansion of both CD4+ and CD8+ T cells in blood was seen between baseline and week 6. In the 0.1-3.0 mg/kg groups, partial responders were among the patients with the lowest normalized peripheral clonal expansion, particularly in CD8+ T cells. Which antigens the clonally expanded peripheral T cells were specific for was not determined.

Concerning this clone itself: No cognate antigen has been identified for it. No per-base quality is available; no much larger clone lies one base away.

Germline trimming: 8 bases from V, 5 bases from J; junction bases outside gene matches: 18. CDR3 length: 17 amino acids, cysteine to phenylalanine. Only the CDR3 region is kept as DNA, spanning 51 bases read in frame from base 1. Taken from the germline V gene, the CDR1 and CDR2 loops are MDHEN and SYDVKM. The trial excluded patients who had a history of autoimmune disease or were on systemic immunosuppression. Peripheral blood for TCR sequencing was collected from all dose cohorts at baseline, on cycle 4 day 1, and on cycle 7 day 1. Samples were obtained from an open-label, multicenter, first-in-human phase I dose-escalation trial of ivuxolimab. Adults with locally advanced or metastatic head and neck squamous cell, hepatocellular, melanoma or renal cell carcinoma were enrolled in the trial. Before TCR sequencing, CD4+ T cells and CD8+ T cells were sorted from peripheral blood as separate populations.

Genomic DNA was isolated from the sorted cells so that the TCRbeta CDR3 region could be sequenced. TCRbeta CDR3 regions were sequenced using the immunoSEQ Assay. TCRdb limited this immuneACCESS table to in-frame rearrangements with V and J called. A share of clones is missing; checked studies link under half to unresolved V genes, and the rest is unexplained. The sample profile shows 46,000 or so clones; around 86% of them were found once. The leading ten clones occupy approximately 10% of the sample. The sequence is built from TRBV28 and TRBJ2-1; 7 bases in the junction line up with TRBD2. Sequenced material: CD4+ or CD8+ T cells sorted from blood, taken in a trial of the OX40 agonist ivuxolimab. The clonotype was recovered from an adult with an advanced solid tumor such as melanoma, head and neck, liver or kidney cancer. CDR3 sequence: CASRAVQAGWRNNEQFF. Here is the DNA: TGTGCCAGCCGAGCTGTTCAAGCGGGATGGCGTAACAATGAGCAGTTCTTC.